One and the same sample provided the 15 T cell receptor beta chains below, sequenced in a study of blood T cell repertoires in COVID-19. TCRdb keeps only in-frame clones here, not all; method: immunoSEQ multiplex PCR. The data show around 190,000 clones, with roughly nine tenths seen just once and approximately 2.1% held by the top ten. The sequencing sample was made of peripheral blood. All receptors come from a man younger than 30 who had recovered from COVID-19.

The V and J genes are TRBV5-1 and TRBJ1-1; D is ambiguous. Germline lookup yields CDR1 SGHRS and CDR2 YFSETQ. The CDR3 is 13 residues long. V was pared by 4 bases and J by 2 bases, with 9 bases between. CDR3 residues: CASSLRGNTEAFF. The CDR3 coding sequence is TGCGCCAGCAGCCTCCGGGGTAACACTGAAGCTTTCTTT.

The chain joins TRBV18 to TRBJ2-1; TRBD2 agrees at 12 bases. The CDR3 extends over 15 amino acids. J lost 3 bases, V lost 6 bases, and 3 bases had no gene match. CDR1 and CDR2 from the germline V gene are KGHSH and LQKENI. The CDR3 DNA reads as TGTGCCAGCTCGCTGGGACTAGCGGGCTACAATGAGCAGTTCTTC. It yields the protein CASSLGLAGYNEQFF.

The rearrangement links TRBV13 to TRBJ2-2, with 8 bases identical to TRBD1. Losses at the gene ends were 5 bases for V and 5 bases for J; bases not matched to a gene: 25. The CDR3 runs 21 residues. Germline lookup yields CDR1 PRHDT and CDR2 FYEKMQ (reference sequence). The CDR3 sequence is CASSPHGWTGRTLSETGELFF. The CDR3 DNA reads TGTGCCAGCAGCCCACACGGATGGACAGGGAGAACCTTGTCTGAAACCGGGGAGCTGTTTTTT.

The V call is TRBV7-9, the J call TRBJ1-4; possibly TRBD1 for D (6 bases). The CDR3 length is 14 residues. CDR1 is SEHNR and CDR2 is FQNEAQ in the germline V gene (reference sequence). Trimming took off 5 bases at V and 8 bases at J, with 15 bases between the two ends. CDR3 nucleotides: TGTGCCAGCAGCAACAGGGAGATGGCGGAAAAACTGTTTTTT. The encoded protein is CASSNREMAEKLFF.

On this clone itself: Germline is not matched at one junction end, which may reflect a read error. The V call is TRBV6-2 or TRBV6-3, the J call TRBJ1-5; D not certain. This CDR3 is 13 amino acids long. Germline values: CDR1 MNHEY, CDR2 SVGEGT. The CDR3 sequence: CASSLGSSQPQHF. The CDR3 DNA reads as TGTGCCAGCAGTTTGGGGAGCAGTCAGCCCCAGCATTTT.

The chain combines TRBV30 with TRBJ1-1, with 10 positions matching TRBD1. In germline, CDR1 is GTSNPN, CDR2 SVGIG (reference sequence). J was trimmed by 1 base and V by 3 bases; bases with no gene match: 2. The CDR3 consists of 14 residues. CDR3 protein: CAWRTGGSNTEAFF. The CDR3 DNA reads as TGTGCCTGGAGGACAGGGGGCTCGAACACTGAAGCTTTCTTT.

This clone is a singleton in its sample. The rearrangement links TRBV6-6 to TRBJ1-5, with D possibly TRBD1 on 5 matching bases. The CDR3 is 16 amino acids. V was trimmed by 5 bases and J by 3 bases, leaving 17 bases between them. CDR1 and CDR2 from the germline V gene are MNHNY and SVGAGI (reference sequence). The CDR3 reads CASSRKPQDNNQPQHF. CDR3 nucleotides: TGTGCCAGCAGTAGAAAACCGCAGGACAACAATCAGCCCCAGCATTTT.

The V gene is TRBV29-1, the J gene TRBJ2-3, with 9 bases fitting TRBD1. CDR1 and CDR2 from the germline V gene are SQVTM and ANQGSEA. The V and J ends lost 7 bases and 4 bases, in that order; junction bases with no gene match: 9. The length of the CDR3 is 14 residues. The CDR3 DNA is TGCAGCGCCGGAGGGGGGACAGGGTCAGATACGCAGTATTTT. Translation: CSAGGGTGSDTQYF.

This sequence joins TRBV3-1 (or the pseudogene TRBV3-2) and TRBJ1-1; no reliable D call. The V gene's germline CDR1 is LGHDT and CDR2 YNNKEL (reference sequence). The CDR3 is 14 amino acids. Trimming stripped 4 bases from V and 2 bases from J, with 11 bases between. The DNA of the CDR3 is TGTGCCAGCAGCCGGTTGGGCTCCAACACTGAAGCTTTCTTT. Translated, it gives CASSRLGSNTEAFF.

The V call is TRBV5-4, the J call TRBJ1-6; no clear D gene. Germline V gene lookup returns CDR1 SGHNT and CDR2 YYREEE (reference sequence). The CDR3 spans 14 residues. The V and J ends lost 4 bases and 7 bases respectively, with 12 bases between them. DNA of the CDR3: TGTGCCAGCAGCCTGGCCTACGGGAATTCACCCCTCCACTTT. This sequence encodes CASSLAYGNSPLHF.

The chain employs TRBV9 and TRBJ1-1; D might be TRBD1 (5 bases). V lost 0 bases, J lost 0 bases, and 9 bases lay in between. Looked up from germline, CDR1 is SGDLS and CDR2 is YYNGEE. This CDR3 is 15 amino acids long. The CDR3 DNA is TGTGCCAGCAGCGTAGGGGGGGAACTGAACACTGAAGCTTTCTTT. This sequence encodes CASSVGGELNTEAFF. The variable domain in full, with the rest retrieved from reference TRBV9 and TRBJ1-1, is DSGVTQTPKHLITATGQRVTLRCSPRSGDLSVYWYQQSLDQGLQFLIQYYNGEERAKGNILERFSAQQFPDLHSELNLSSLELGDSALYFCASSVGGELNTEAFFGQGTRLTVV.

The V gene is TRBV2, the J gene TRBJ2-1; 9 nucleotides match TRBD2. CDR1 and CDR2 from the germline V gene are SNHLY and FYNNEI. Trimming took 4 bases from V and 9 from J; bases not matched to a gene: 4. The CDR3 length is 13 residues. Here the CDR3 DNA reads TGTGCCAGCAGTGCGACTAGCGGAATTGAGCAGTTCTTC. Its protein is CASSATSGIEQFF. Based on the CDR3 plus reference TRBV2 and TRBJ2-1, the full variable domain is EPEVTQTPSHQVTQMGQEVILRCVPISNHLYFYWYRQILGQKVEFLVSFYNNEISEKSEIFDDQFSVERPDGSNFTLKIRSTKLEDSAMYFCASSATSGIEQFFGPGTRLTVL.

The gene calls are TRBV2 and TRBJ2-7, with 7 bases aligning to TRBD1. CDR3 size: 16 residues. Germline V CDR1 and CDR2: SNHLY, FYNNEI. The V and J ends lost 3 bases and 0 bases, in that order; junction bases with no gene match: 8. CDR3 in amino acids: CASSDLAGGNSYEQYF. In nucleotides, the CDR3 is TGTGCCAGCAGTGACCTCGCAGGGGGTAACTCCTACGAGCAGTACTTC.

As regards this clone: This same CDR3 is encoded by further DNA sequences in the sample. V gene TRBV19 combines with J gene TRBJ2-7, with TRBD2 matching 9 bases. V was pared by 3 bases and J by 2 bases, with 5 bases of the junction left unmatched. CDR1 and CDR2 from the germline V gene are LNHDA and SQIVND (reference sequence). This CDR3 is built from 15 residues. The CDR3 loop reads CASSISAGGPYEQYF. The CDR3 bases are TGTGCCAGTAGTATTAGCGCGGGAGGGCCCTACGAGCAGTACTTC.

The chain employs TRBV11-2 and TRBJ2-7; unclear D gene. With 4 bases removed from V and 3 bases from J, the gap between germline ends came to 19 bases. The length of the CDR3 is 16 residues. Germline assignment: CDR1 SGHAT and CDR2 FQNNGV. CDR3 in DNA: TGTGCCAGCAGCTCGACCCTGCAGGCCCACTTCTACGAGCAGTACTTC. Amino acids: CASSSTLQAHFYEQYF.